This TCR beta chain was documented in a study of T cell repertoires in cytomegalovirus infection. Study-wide context: Both recently identified HLA-C-restricted and well-studied HLA-B-restricted CMV epitopes were used in the study. Matching HLA type, along with CMV infection, was indicated by public TCR beta signatures.

This CDR3 is built from 14 residues. Germline CDR1 SEHNR, CDR2 FQNEAQ (reference sequence). Trimming took off 6 bases at V and 2 bases at J, with 13 bases between the two ends. General study findings and limits: The response measured ex vivo was dominated by TCR beta clonotypes (HLA-C-restricted and CMV-specific). Adding up the frequency of public TCR beta families identified people who carried CMV plus the relevant HLA.

TCRdb fed the reads into MiXCR, producing one record per CDR3 protein. The sample includes around 200,000 distinct CDR3 sequences, roughly two fifths of them seen just once. This clonotype has more than one count but fewer than ten. Its antigen remains unknown. The gene calls are TRBV7-9 and TRBJ1-1, with a tentative D call TRBD1 (6 bases). The source material was CD8+ T cells from cultured PBMCs, sampled from culture after CMV antigen stimulation. This clonotype originated in a human donor in good health (CMV status not recorded). Some clones in this sample may be carry-over from other donors' samples. CDR3 sequence (DNA): TGTGCCAGCAGTACAGGGTCCGGAAACACTGAAGCTTTCTTT. Residues: CASSTGSGNTEAFF.